These T cell receptor beta chains were read from a single sample in a study of cytomegalovirus exposure and HLA in healthy donors. Sequencing was performed with immunoSEQ multiplex PCR; in TCRdb, only in-frame clones are kept and a portion is missing. The repertoire includes a few hundred thousand clones, about four fifths of them detected once, and roughly 3.1% sits in the top ten. The sequenced sample consisted of PBMCs. All receptors derive from a man aged 25-40 years in good health and CMV-seronegative. Each CDR3 is given with its conserved first and last residue. Each record gives: D gene, V gene, clone size, J gene, CDR3 DNA, CDR3 protein. The D gene is left open where the match is weak. Clone size, where shown, is once, few, many, or a class for clones that have expanded.

TRBD1	TRBV5-1	few	TRBJ2-7	TGCGCCAGCAGCCAGCCTCAAGGGTCGGGACAGGCCTACGAGCAGTACTTC	CASSQPQGSGQAYEQYF
NA	TRBV7-9	NA	TRBJ2-3	TGTGCCAGCAGCTTACCGCCGGGGTATACGCAGTATTTT	CASSLPPGYTQYF
NA	TRBV7-2	once	TRBJ2-3	TGTGCCAGCAGCTTAGTACCTCAAGCCCGGGGCACAGATACGCAGTATTTT	CASSLVPQARGTDTQYF
TRBD1	TRBV28	NA	TRBJ1-2	TGTGCCAGCAGTTTATTGGCAGGGGGCGGCTATGGCTACACCTTC	CASSLLAGGGYGYTF
NA	TRBV29-1	NA	TRBJ1-2	TGCAGCGTTGAAGATTCCACCCGAGCTAACTATGGCTACACCTTC	CSVEDSTRANYGYTF
NA	TRBV6-5	NA	TRBJ1-4	TGTGCCAGCACCACGACGGGGAATGAAAAACTGTTTTTT	CASTTTGNEKLFF
NA	TRBV7-9	NA	TRBJ1-2	TGTGCCAGCAGCCCAACAACAGGGATGAATGGCTACACCTTC	CASSPTTGMNGYTF
NA	TRBV7-2	NA	TRBJ1-4	TGTGCCAGCAGCTTAGGGTTGGGAGTTAATAATGAAAAACTGTTTTTT	CASSLGLGVNNEKLFF
NA	TRBV7-7	NA	TRBJ2-2	TGTGCTAGCAGCTTAGTTCAGGGCACCGGGGAGCTGTTTTTT	CASSLVQGTGELFF
NA	TRBV7-7	few	TRBJ2-5	TGTGCTAGCAGCTTGTCACAGGGGGGGGGAGAGACCCAGTACTTC	CASSLSQGGGETQYF
NA	TRBV5-1	once	TRBJ2-7	TGCGCCAGCAGCTTGGGGTTGGGCCCCTACGAGCAGTACTTC	CASSLGLGPYEQYF
NA	TRBV9	NA	TRBJ2-7	TGTGCCAGCAGCGCATCAGGTTTGGTAAGGGGCCAAAACGAGCAGTACTTC	CASSASGLVRGQNEQYF
TRBD2	TRBV5-1	NA	TRBJ2-7	TGCGCCAGCAGCCCTAGCGGGGTTTCATCCTACGAGCAGTACTTC	CASSPSGVSSYEQYF
TRBD1	TRBV7-9	NA	TRBJ2-7	TGTGCCAGCAGCTTCGGTTCAGGGACAGGCGAGCAGTACTTC	CASSFGSGTGEQYF
NA	TRBV2	NA	TRBJ2-1	TGTGCCAGCAGTTCTACGTACCAGGGTTTCTCCTACAATGAGCAGTTCTTC	CASSSTYQGFSYNEQFF
TRBD1	TRBV19	NA	TRBJ1-5	TGTGCCAGTAGTACCCAAGACAGGGCCCTCAATCAGCCCCAGCATTTT	CASSTQDRALNQPQHF
TRBD1	TRBV2	NA	TRBJ2-5	TGTGCCAGGGGACAGGGGAGGGAAGAGACCCAGTACTTC	CARGQGREETQYF
NA	TRBV5-8	NA	TRBJ1-5	TGTGCCAGCCAGGGGAGAATGGCAGGGCTTCGCAATCAGCCCCAGCATTTT	CASQGRMAGLRNQPQHF
TRBD2	TRBV7-3	NA	TRBJ2-3	TGTGCCAGCAGCTTAATGGGACTAGACGTAGCAACAGATACGCAGTATTTT	CASSLMGLDVATDTQYF
NA	TRBV6-1	NA	TRBJ2-7	TGTGCCAGCAGTGAATGGGTTATAGGGGGCGAGCAGTACTTC	CASSEWVIGGEQYF
NA	TRBV15	NA	TRBJ2-1	TGTGCCACCAGCAGAGATCTGGGCGGGCCGGATGAGCAGTTCTTC	CATSRDLGGPDEQFF
NA	TRBV4-1	NA	TRBJ1-5	TGCGCCAGCAGCCCACGGGGGTTAGGCAATCAGCCCCAGCATTTT	CASSPRGLGNQPQHF
TRBD1	TRBV7-2	NA	TRBJ2-7	TGTGCCAGCAGCTTGGAGGACCGGGACAGGTCAACCTACGAGCAGTACTTC	CASSLEDRDRSTYEQYF
NA	TRBV5-1	NA	TRBJ1-1	TGCGCCAGCAGCCATAACATAGGTGGGGGGGCTATGAACACTGAAGCTTTCTTT	CASSHNIGGGAMNTEAFF
TRBD1	TRBV28	once	TRBJ2-5	TGTGCCAGCAGTTTATCAGGGGGCGGTCGTAAGACCCAGTACTTC	CASSLSGGGRKTQYF
TRBD2	TRBV7-2	NA	TRBJ2-3	TGTGCCAGCAGCTTAATGCCCAGCGGGGGGTTCCGCACAGATACGCAGTATTTT	CASSLMPSGGFRTDTQYF
TRBD1	TRBV2	few	TRBJ1-6	TGTGCCAGCAGTGGACAGGGGACCTATAATTCACCCCTCCACTTT	CASSGQGTYNSPLHF
NA	TRBV7-9	NA	TRBJ2-1	TGTGCCAGCAGCTCCCCCAGAGGTCGGGATCTTGAGCAGTTCTTC	CASSSPRGRDLEQFF
TRBD1	TRBV10-2	NA	TRBJ1-1	TGCGCCAGCGGTCACTTACGAGGGGGCTTAACTGAAGCTTTCTTT	CASGHLRGGLTEAFF
TRBD2	TRBV6-5	NA	TRBJ2-5	TGTGCCAGCAGTCGGACTAGCGGGGAACAAGAGACCCAGTACTTC	CASSRTSGEQETQYF
TRBD2	TRBV13	NA	TRBJ2-3	TGTGCCAGCAGCAGTAGCGGGGCTAGCACAGATACGCAGTATTTT	CASSSSGASTDTQYF
TRBD1	TRBV7-9	once	TRBJ2-5	TGTTCCAGCAGCCTGGGGACAGGGGGCTTGTACCAAGAGACCCAGTACTTC	CSSSLGTGGLYQETQYF
NA	TRBV28	NA	TRBJ1-2	TGTGCCAGCACTCCCGAGGGACTCTATGGCTACACCTTC	CASTPEGLYGYTF